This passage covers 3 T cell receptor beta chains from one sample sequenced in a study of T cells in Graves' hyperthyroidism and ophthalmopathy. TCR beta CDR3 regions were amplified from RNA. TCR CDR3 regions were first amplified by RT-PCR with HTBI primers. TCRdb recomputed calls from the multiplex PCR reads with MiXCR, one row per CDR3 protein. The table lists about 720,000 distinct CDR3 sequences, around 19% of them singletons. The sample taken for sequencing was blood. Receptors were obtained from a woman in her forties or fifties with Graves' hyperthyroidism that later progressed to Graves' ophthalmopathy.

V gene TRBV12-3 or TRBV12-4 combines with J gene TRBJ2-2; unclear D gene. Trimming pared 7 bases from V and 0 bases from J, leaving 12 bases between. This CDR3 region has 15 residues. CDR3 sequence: CASTSVRTNTGELFF. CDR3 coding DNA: TGTGCCAGCACCTCGGTACGGACGAACACCGGGGAGCTGTTTTTT.

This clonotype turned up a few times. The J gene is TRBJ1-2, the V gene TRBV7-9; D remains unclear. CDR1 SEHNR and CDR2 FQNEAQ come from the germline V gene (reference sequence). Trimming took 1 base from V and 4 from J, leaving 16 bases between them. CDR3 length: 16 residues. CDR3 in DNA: TGTGCCAGCAGCTTAGACCGAGGCCCGAGCCTCTATGGCTACACCTTC. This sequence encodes CASSLDRGPSLYGYTF.

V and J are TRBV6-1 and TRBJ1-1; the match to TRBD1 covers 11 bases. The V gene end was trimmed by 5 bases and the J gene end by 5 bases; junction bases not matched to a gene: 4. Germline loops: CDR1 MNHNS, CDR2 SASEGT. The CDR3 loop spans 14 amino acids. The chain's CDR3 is CASSWTGGKTEAFF. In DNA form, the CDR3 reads TGTGCCAGCAGTTGGACAGGGGGCAAGACTGAAGCTTTCTTT.